The next 10 T cell receptor beta chains were all read from a single sample in a study of OX40 agonist ivuxolimab in advanced cancers. Method: immunoSEQ multiplex PCR; TCRdb's copy keeps in-frame clones and lacks some. Counted here are under 85,000 clones, about nine tenths occurring once; the ten biggest clones make up under 3.5%. The sample in question was CD4+ or CD8+ T cells sorted from blood, obtained in a trial of the OX40 agonist ivuxolimab. All receptors derive from an adult with an advanced solid tumor such as melanoma, head and neck, liver or kidney cancer.

The chain carries TRBV6-5 and TRBJ1-6; 7 bases match TRBD1. The CDR3 sequence is 14 residues long. The germline V gene has CDR1 MNHEY and CDR2 SVGAGI. V dropped 4 bases and J dropped 7; count of bases not matched to a gene: 4. CDR3 in amino acids: CASSFGTANSPLHF. CDR3 sequence (DNA): TGTGCCAGCAGTTTTGGGACAGCCAATTCACCCCTCCACTTT.

V and J are TRBV11-2 and TRBJ2-7; 8 bases map to TRBD2. The V gene's germline CDR1 is SGHAT and CDR2 FQNNGV. The CDR3 consists of 15 residues. With 0 bases clipped from V and 6 bases from J, the junction kept 7 bases outside the gene matches. Written as DNA, the CDR3 is TGTGCCAGCAGCTTAGATGCGGGGGGCCTTCTCGAGCAGTACTTC. This gives the protein CASSLDAGGLLEQYF.

V and J are TRBV28 and TRBJ1-2; TRBD1 agrees at 9 bases. This CDR3 is built from 16 residues. Germline V gene lookup returns CDR1 MDHEN and CDR2 SYDVKM. The junction had 11 bases not matched to a gene; V was cut back by 2 bases and J by 7 bases. This CDR3 is CASSLGGGQGGGGYTF. CDR3 nucleotide sequence: TGTGCCAGCAGTTTAGGGGGGGGACAGGGCGGTGGTGGCTACACCTTC.

V is TRBV30 and J is TRBJ2-6; D gene uncertain. The CDR3 covers 14 residues. The V end was cut by 1 base, the J end by 2 bases, with 6 bases between. Germline assignment: CDR1 GTSNPN and CDR2 SVGIG (reference sequence). The CDR3 bases are TGTGCCTGGAGTGGACTCACTGGGGCCAACGTCCTGACTTTC. Protein sequence: CAWSGLTGANVLTF.

This chain uses TRBV28 with TRBJ1-4; tentatively, D is TRBD1 (5 bases). CDR1 MDHEN and CDR2 SYDVKM come from the germline V gene. This CDR3 comprises 14 residues. With 6 bases removed from V and 3 bases from J, the gap between germline ends came to 11 bases. CDR3 residues: CASRQGGANEKLFF. The CDR3 bases are TGTGCCAGCAGGCAGGGAGGCGCTAATGAAAAACTGTTTTTT.

This chain connects TRBV7-3 to TRBJ1-1; D not resolved. The CDR3 is 13 amino acids. The germline V gene has CDR1 SGHTA and CDR2 FQGTGA. The V end was cut by 4 bases, the J end by 0 bases, with 6 bases between. The CDR3 nucleotides read TGTGCCAGCAGCTCAGACATGAACACTGAAGCTTTCTTT. Its translation: CASSSDMNTEAFF.

The chain's CDR3 is CASSPGEGMNTEAFF. The CDR3 DNA sequence: TGCGCCAGCAGCCCCGGGGAGGGCATGAACACTGAAGCTTTCTTT. The chain joins TRBV4-1 to TRBJ1-1; D call uncertain. V lost 4 bases and J 0 bases, leaving 12 bases between the germline ends. CDR3 size: 15 residues. From germline, CDR1 is MGHRA and CDR2 YSYEKL.

This clone has more than one count but fewer than ten. This chain joins TRBV7-6 and TRBJ2-7, with 8 bases that match TRBD1. The CDR3 covers 13 residues. J gave up 6 bases and V 1 base, and 2 bases lay outside the gene matches. The germline gives CDR1 SGHVS, CDR2 FNYEAQ. CDR3 amino acids: CASSLGTGTEQYF. In nucleotides, the CDR3 is TGTGCCAGCAGCTTAGGGACAGGGACCGAGCAGTACTTC.

V usage is TRBV28 and J usage is TRBJ2-4, with D hard to call. CDR3 size: 13 residues. Germline V gene lookup returns CDR1 MDHEN and CDR2 SYDVKM. V lost 4 bases, J lost 5 bases, and 9 bases lay in between. The CDR3 sequence is CASSSASQNIQYF. DNA for the CDR3: TGTGCCAGCAGTTCGGCAAGCCAAAACATTCAGTACTTC.

The V gene is TRBV7-9, the J gene TRBJ1-1; D is uncertain. The CDR3 covers 13 residues. Germline loops: CDR1 SEHNR, CDR2 FQNEAQ (reference sequence). Trimming left V 2 bases short and J 1 base short, with 5 bases between. The CDR3 nucleotides are TGTGCCAGCAGCTTAATGGGGAACACTGAAGCTTTCTTT. Translating it yields CASSLMGNTEAFF.